This T cell receptor (beta chain) was obtained from a study of cytomegalovirus exposure and HLA in healthy donors. Study conclusions and caveats: The authors enumerated some 160 TCR beta chains as linked to cytomegalovirus. Most of the CMV-associated TCR beta chains (in a later analysis) appeared to be HLA-restricted. An analysis done earlier found most TCR beta V segments productive about 87% or about 30% of the time.

Healthy people donating bone marrow made up the donors. PCR employed 60 Vbeta and 13 Jbeta primers. Clones were read by immunoSEQ multiplex PCR, and TCRdb kept only the in-frame ones, dropping some. The sample carries about 140,000 clones, around 79% recorded once. As for this clone: Its target is unknown.

The V and J ends lost 8 bases and 3 bases respectively, with 14 bases between them. The CDR3 runs 14 residues. CDR1 is SEHNR and CDR2 is FQNEAQ in the germline V gene (reference sequence). The chain has TRBV7-9 and TRBJ1-3, with D possibly matching TRBD1 (5 bases). The sequence came from a male donor in good health and CMV-seronegative. Material for sequencing was PBMCs. The CDR3 DNA reads as TGTGCCAGCGGACCAGGGTTTAATGGAAACACCATATATTTT. Its translation is CASGPGFNGNTIYF.